What follows describes a single T cell receptor beta chain. The PCR employed 60 Vbeta primers together with 13 Jbeta primers. TCRdb's table, derived via immunoSEQ multiplex PCR, lists solely in-frame clones and lacks some. The data show hundreds of thousands of clones, roughly 80% seen once. The data belong to a study of cytomegalovirus exposure and HLA in healthy donors. Germline loops: CDR1 MDHEN, CDR2 SYDVKM. The ends were cut back, 3 bases at V and 0 bases at J, with 6 bases in the middle. The CDR3 covers 14 residues. J is TRBJ2-1 and V is TRBV28; D unclear. The sample taken for sequencing was PBMCs. This receptor was obtained from a man under 40 in good health and CMV-seronegative. CDR3 protein: CASSLRSSYNEQFF. The CDR3 nucleotides read TGTGCCAGCAGTTTGCGGTCCTCCTACAATGAGCAGTTCTTC. The full variable domain, with the rest looked up from reference TRBV28 and TRBJ2-1, is DVKVTQSSRYLVKRTGEKVFLECVQDMDHENMFWYRQDPGLGLRLIYFSYDVKMKEKGDIPEGYSVSREKKERFSLILESASTNQTSMYLCASSLRSSYNEQFFGPGTRLTVL.